This TCR beta chain came from a study of cytotoxic CD8 clonotypes in ibrutinib-treated CLL. This clone came up a few times. The data were produced by immunoSEQ multiplex PCR, yet TCRdb's version contains in-frame clones alone and is incomplete. The sample comprises 20,000 to 30,000 clones, just under 70% of which are singletons, and around 28% rests with the top ten. Germline lookup yields CDR1 SGHNT and CDR2 YYREEE (reference sequence). The CDR3 consists of 13 residues. Trimming pared 0 bases from V and 9 bases from J, leaving 12 bases between. The rearrangement joins TRBV5-4 to TRBJ1-2, with D tentatively TRBD1 (5 bases). The sequence was collected from a human donor with chronic lymphocytic leukemia. Sequenced here: PBMCs, sampled after 24 months of ibrutinib treatment. The CDR3 DNA follows: TGTGCCAGCAGCTTGGCGGGAGGGGCTAGCTACACCTTC. Protein product: CASSLAGGASYTF.